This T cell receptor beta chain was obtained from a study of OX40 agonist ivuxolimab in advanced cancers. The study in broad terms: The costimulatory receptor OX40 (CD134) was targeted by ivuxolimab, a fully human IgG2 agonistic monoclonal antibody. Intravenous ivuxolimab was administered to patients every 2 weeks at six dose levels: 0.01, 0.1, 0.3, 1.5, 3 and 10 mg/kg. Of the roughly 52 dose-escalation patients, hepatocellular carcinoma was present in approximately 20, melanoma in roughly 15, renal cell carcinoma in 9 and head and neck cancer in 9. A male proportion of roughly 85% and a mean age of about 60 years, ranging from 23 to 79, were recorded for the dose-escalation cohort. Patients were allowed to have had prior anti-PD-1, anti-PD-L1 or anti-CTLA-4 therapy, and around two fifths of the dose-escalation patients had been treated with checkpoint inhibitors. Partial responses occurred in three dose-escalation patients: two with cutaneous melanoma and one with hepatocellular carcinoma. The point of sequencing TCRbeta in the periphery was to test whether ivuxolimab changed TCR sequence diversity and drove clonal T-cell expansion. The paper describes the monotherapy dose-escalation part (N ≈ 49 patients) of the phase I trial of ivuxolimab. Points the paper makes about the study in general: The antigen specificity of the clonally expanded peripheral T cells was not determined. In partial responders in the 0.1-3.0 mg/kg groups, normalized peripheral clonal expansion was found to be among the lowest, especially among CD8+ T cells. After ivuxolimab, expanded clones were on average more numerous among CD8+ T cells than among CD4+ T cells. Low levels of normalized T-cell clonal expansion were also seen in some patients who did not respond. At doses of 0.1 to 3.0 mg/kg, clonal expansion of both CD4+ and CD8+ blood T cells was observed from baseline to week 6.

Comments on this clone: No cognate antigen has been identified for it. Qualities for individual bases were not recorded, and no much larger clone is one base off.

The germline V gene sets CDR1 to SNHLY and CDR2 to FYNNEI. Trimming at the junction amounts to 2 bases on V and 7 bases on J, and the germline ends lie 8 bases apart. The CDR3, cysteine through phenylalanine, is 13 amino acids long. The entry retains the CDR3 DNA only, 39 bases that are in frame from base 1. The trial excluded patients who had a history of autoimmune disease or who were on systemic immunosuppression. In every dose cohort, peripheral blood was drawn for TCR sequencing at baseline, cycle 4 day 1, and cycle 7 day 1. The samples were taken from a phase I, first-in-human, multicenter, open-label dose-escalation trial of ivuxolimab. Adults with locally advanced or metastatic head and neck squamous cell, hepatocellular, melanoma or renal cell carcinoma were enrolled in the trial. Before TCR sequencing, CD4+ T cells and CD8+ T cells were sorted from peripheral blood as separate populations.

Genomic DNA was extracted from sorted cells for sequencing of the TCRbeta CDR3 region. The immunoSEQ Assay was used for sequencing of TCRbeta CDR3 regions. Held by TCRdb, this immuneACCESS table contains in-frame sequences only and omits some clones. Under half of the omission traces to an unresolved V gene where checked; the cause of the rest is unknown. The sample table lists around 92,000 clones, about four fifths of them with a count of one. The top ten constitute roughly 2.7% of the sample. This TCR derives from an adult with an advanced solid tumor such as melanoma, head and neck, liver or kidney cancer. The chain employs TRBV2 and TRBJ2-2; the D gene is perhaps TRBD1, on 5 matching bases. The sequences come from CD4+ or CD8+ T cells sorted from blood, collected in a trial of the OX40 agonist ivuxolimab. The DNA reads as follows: TGTGCCAGCAGTGAACAGGGTAGCGGGGAGCTGTTTTTT. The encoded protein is CASSEQGSGELFF.